This is a list of T cell receptor beta chains from one sample in a study of blood T cell repertoires in COVID-19. Profiled with immunoSEQ multiplex PCR; TCRdb holds only in-frame clones, not every one. Seen here are about 120,000 clones, about 80% observed once, and the top ten hold roughly 25%. The sequenced sample consisted of peripheral blood. These receptors were taken from a human donor in a cohort sampled during active COVID-19. Both conserved end residues are part of each CDR3. A D gene is named only where the DNA matches it firmly. For some rows the clone size is stated as once, few or many, or as a class when expanded; others skip it.

j_call d_call v_call clone_size cdr3_nt cdr3_aa
TRBJ2-5 TRBD2 TRBV7-2 NA TGTGCCAGCAGTCCTGTGCTTAGCGGGGGGAAGGAGACCCAGTACTTC CASSPVLSGGKETQYF
TRBJ2-1 NA TRBV19 NA TGTGCCAGTAGTCCGGACTTCAGGGGTGAGCAGTTCTTC CASSPDFRGEQFF
TRBJ2-2 NA TRBV5-1 few TGCGCCAGCAGCTCAAGCGGGACAGGGAACACCGGGGAGCTGTTTTTT CASSSSGTGNTGELFF
TRBJ2-5 TRBD2 TRBV5-4 NA TGTGCCAGCAGTTCGACTAGCGGGGAACAAGAGACCCAGTACTTC CASSSTSGEQETQYF
TRBJ2-5 NA TRBV7-2 NA TGTGCCAGCAGGTCCTCTGGGGGGGCGCGGGAGACCCAGTACTTC CASRSSGGARETQYF
TRBJ2-7 TRBD1 TRBV9 NA TGTGCCAGCAGCGGGGGACAGGGGTTAGAGTACGAGCAGTACTTC CASSGGQGLEYEQYF
TRBJ1-1 NA TRBV19 once TGTGCCATCAGGAAGACACCCCTCACTGAAGCTTTCTTT CAIRKTPLTEAFF
TRBJ1-4 TRBD1 TRBV30 few TGTGCCTGGAGCCCAAACAGGGGAGCAGCTAATGAAAAACTGTTTTTT CAWSPNRGAANEKLFF
TRBJ2-1 TRBD2 TRBV7-2 NA TGTGCCAGCACCACGGAGTGGGGGACTAGCGGGAAATTGGTAAATGAGCAGTTCTTC CASTTEWGTSGKLVNEQFF
TRBJ1-1 NA TRBV30 NA TGTGCCTGGAGGCCAGGGGCGGTGAACACTGAAGCTTTCTTT CAWRPGAVNTEAFF
TRBJ2-2 NA TRBV7-3 NA TGTGCCAGCAGCTCTACCCATCCCGTAAGCGGGGAGCTGTTTTTT CASSSTHPVSGELFF
TRBJ2-1 NA TRBV10-3 NA TGTGCCACCAAGACCCCCGGGGAGGATGAGCAGTTCTTC CATKTPGEDEQFF
TRBJ2-1 NA TRBV7-2 once TGTGCCAGCAGCTCCCCTGATGGGGCTGAGCAGTTCTTC CASSSPDGAEQFF
TRBJ1-2 NA TRBV7-3 NA TGTGCCAGCAGCCTAGGGACTCTGCAGGGAGGCTACACCTTC CASSLGTLQGGYTF
TRBJ1-1 TRBD1 TRBV27 NA TGTGCCAGCAGGCAAGGACAGGGGGCGCACACTGAAGCTTTCTTT CASRQGQGAHTEAFF
TRBJ1-1 TRBD1 TRBV28 NA TGTGCCACTGGGGACAGGGCGTACCGGCCGACTTTGAACACTGAAGCTTTCTTT CATGDRAYRPTLNTEAFF
TRBJ2-7 NA TRBV14 NA TGTGCCAGCAGCCCGGGACACGGACACGAGCAGTACTTC CASSPGHGHEQYF
TRBJ1-1 TRBD1 TRBV11-2 NA TGTGCCAGCATCTACAGGGGAGGTGTCACTGAAGCTTTCTTT CASIYRGGVTEAFF
TRBJ2-1 TRBD2 TRBV3-1/TRBV3-2 NA TGTGCCAGCAGAAAAAGGCTAGCGGGAGTGGATGAGCAGTTCTTC CASRKRLAGVDEQFF
TRBJ1-6 NA TRBV28 NA TGTGCCAGCAGTTTACCAGGGCTCCGTGATTCACCCCTCCACTTT CASSLPGLRDSPLHF
TRBJ2-7 NA TRBV4-2 NA TGTGCCAGCAGCCAAGATGGTCAGGTCTACGAGCAGTACTTC CASSQDGQVYEQYF
TRBJ2-7 NA TRBV21-1 NA TGTGCCAGCATCCCGACAGGTCCGTCCTACGAGCAGTACTTC CASIPTGPSYEQYF
TRBJ2-2 NA TRBV9 NA TGTGCCAGCAGCCCCCGCCAGGGCGCCGGGGAGCTGTTTTTT CASSPRQGAGELFF
TRBJ1-4 TRBD1 TRBV29-1 few TGCAGCGTGGTTCCGGGACAGGGCGGAAAACTGTTTTTT CSVVPGQGGKLFF
TRBJ1-3 NA TRBV7-2 NA TGTGCCAGCAGCCCAAATACAGTCTCTGGAAACACCATATATTTT CASSPNTVSGNTIYF
TRBJ2-5 TRBD2 TRBV9 NA TGTGCCAGCAGCGAGAGGACTAGCGGGGAGACCCAGTACTTC CASSERTSGETQYF
TRBJ1-1 TRBD1 TRBV5-1 NA TGCGCCAGCAGCTTGACAGGGGGAACTGAAGCTTTCTTT CASSLTGGTEAFF
TRBJ2-5 TRBD2 TRBV28 NA TGTGCCAGCAGTCCAGCTCGACTAGCGGGACAAGAGACCCAGTACTTC CASSPARLAGQETQYF
TRBJ1-2 TRBD1 TRBV2 NA TGTGCCAGCGAATTGGACAGGGGCAGCGGCTACACCTTC CASELDRGSGYTF
TRBJ2-7 TRBD2 TRBV5-4 NA TGTGCCAGCAGCCTTTGGCAGCGGGAGGGCGAGCAGTACTTC CASSLWQREGEQYF
TRBJ2-1 NA TRBV11-2 NA TGTGCCAGCAGCTCCTTTGTTGGGGGGAAGCAGTTCTTC CASSSFVGGKQFF
TRBJ2-3 NA TRBV25-1 NA TGTGCCAGCACCGGGGGTCTAAGCACAGATACGCAGTATTTT CASTGGLSTDTQYF
TRBJ1-1 NA TRBV6-1 NA TGTGCCAGCAGTGAAATGGGCTTTGAATACCTACAGAACACTGAAGCTTTCTTT CASSEMGFEYLQNTEAFF
TRBJ1-1 NA TRBV7-2 NA TGTGCCAGCAGCTTAAGACAGTTTAACACTGAAGCTTTCTTT CASSLRQFNTEAFF
TRBJ2-5 TRBD2 TRBV2 NA TGTGCCAAAAAACTGGGGGAGGGGCAAGAGACCCAGTACTTC CAKKLGEGQETQYF
TRBJ1-2 NA TRBV30 NA TGTGCCTGGAGTGCCAGTAACTATGGCTACACCTTC CAWSASNYGYTF
TRBJ2-3 NA TRBV5-1 once TGCGCCAGCAGCTTGGAAGGGGGTACTAGCACAGATACGCAGTATTTT CASSLEGGTSTDTQYF
TRBJ1-6 NA TRBV6-5 few TGTGCCAGCAGTTTTTACCGGGATGAATCACCCCTCCACTTT CASSFYRDESPLHF
TRBJ1-1 NA TRBV4-1 NA TGCGCCAGCAGCCAAGAGAAAACTAGGAACACTGAAGCTTTCTTT CASSQEKTRNTEAFF
TRBJ1-4 TRBD1 TRBV27 NA TGTGCCAGCAGTTCAGGGGGGCGGGGTAATGAAAAACTGTTTTTT CASSSGGRGNEKLFF
TRBJ1-1 TRBD1 TRBV7-6 NA TGTGCCAGCAGGGCCGGGACAGGGGGTCCGAACACTGAAGCTTTCTTT CASRAGTGGPNTEAFF
TRBJ2-5 NA TRBV28 NA TGTGCCAGCAAAGGGGATTGGGGGCAAGGAGAGACCCAGTACTTC CASKGDWGQGETQYF
TRBJ2-7 NA TRBV7-3 NA TGTGCCAGCAGCCCCTCGGGTCTTCCCCCCTACGAGCAGTACTTC CASSPSGLPPYEQYF